This T cell receptor (beta chain) was identified in a study of blood T cell repertoires in COVID-19. In the authors' workflow: Scientists estimated how many nucleated cells there were by amplifying reference gene primers. The method was immunoSEQ multiplex PCR; TCRdb's version includes in-frame clones alone and lacks a portion of them. V and J calls plus clone size are reproduced from that table; the DNA served to infer D and trimming. The sample lists hundreds of thousands of clones, around 85% seen once, with 6% to 7% in the top ten. V shed 4 bases and J shed 9 bases, with 16 bases lying between them. The germline CDR1 and CDR2 sequences are SGHDN and FVKESK. This CDR3 region has 15 residues.

This chain connects TRBV14 to TRBJ1-6; D may be TRBD1 (6 bases). The sequenced sample consisted of PBMCs or T cells enriched from blood (not recorded which). This TCR derives from a woman aged 40 to 50 who had recovered from COVID-19. CDR3 loop: CASSLLSGAVSPLHF. DNA of the CDR3: TGTGCCAGCAGCCTCCTCTCAGGGGCGGTTTCACCCCTCCACTTT.